The 28 T cell receptor beta chains listed next were all sequenced from one sample in a study of blood T cell repertoires in COVID-19. The data were produced by immunoSEQ multiplex PCR, yet TCRdb's version contains in-frame clones alone and is incomplete. Seen here are 70,000 to 75,000 clones, just over 85% observed once, and the top ten hold roughly 5%. The sequencing sample was made of peripheral blood. These receptors originate from a human donor in a cohort sampled during active COVID-19.

The chain carries TRBV5-4 and TRBJ2-6; D not certain. Between the trimmed V and J ends, which lost 0 bases and 4 bases, there was a span of 14 bases. CDR1 is SGHNT and CDR2 is YYREEE in the germline V gene (reference sequence). The CDR3 extends over 17 amino acids. As DNA, the CDR3 is TGTGCCAGCAGCTTGGTAGGTAGCACCACCGGGGCCAACGTCCTGACTTTC. Protein: CASSLVGSTTGANVLTF.

The chain combines TRBV12-5 with TRBJ2-7, with D perhaps TRBD2 (5 bases). Germline loops: CDR1 LGHNT, CDR2 FRNRAP. Trimming removed 5 bases from V and 0 bases from J, with 14 bases in between. This CDR3 has 15 residues. This chain's CDR3 is CASGPGPRGSYEQYF. The CDR3 nucleotides are TGTGCTAGTGGTCCGGGCCCCCGGGGCTCCTACGAGCAGTACTTC.

This clone came up once. The gene calls are TRBV19 and TRBJ2-5; 9 nucleotides agree with TRBD1. The CDR3 is 13 residues long. Germline V gene data show CDR1 as LNHDA and CDR2 as SQIVND (reference sequence). V shed 4 bases and J 5 bases; nucleotides not matched to a gene: 2. The CDR3 DNA is TGTGCCAGTAGTACGACAGGGGGGGAGACCCAGTACTTC. Translation gives CASSTTGGETQYF.

This chain joins TRBV27 and TRBJ1-1; D possibly corresponds to TRBD1 (6 bases). The CDR3 loop spans 15 amino acids. The V end was cut by 0 bases, the J end by 3 bases, with 11 bases between. CDR1 and CDR2 from the germline V gene are MNHEY and SMNVEV (reference sequence). This chain's CDR3 is CASSLSGGGYTEAFF. CDR3 nucleotide sequence: TGTGCCAGCAGTTTATCAGGGGGGGGCTACACTGAAGCTTTCTTT.

The rearrangement links TRBV10-2 to TRBJ2-3; TRBD2 matches 9 bases. This CDR3 has 16 amino acids. Germline V gene data show CDR1 as WSHSY and CDR2 as SAAADI. Trimming cost V 0 bases and J 6 bases; bases outside gene matches: 7. This CDR3 is CASSESMRGGPDTQYF. The DNA of the CDR3 is TGCGCCAGCAGTGAGTCGATGCGGGGGGGGCCCGATACGCAGTATTTT.

The gene calls are TRBV6-4 and TRBJ2-3, with 9 bases fitting TRBD2. The junction had 6 bases not matched to a gene; V was cut back by 2 bases and J by 6 bases. The CDR3 sequence is 15 residues long. CDR1 is MRHNA and CDR2 is SNTAGT in the germline V gene. The CDR3 loop reads CASSDGSGSVDTQYF. In DNA, the CDR3 is TGTGCCAGCAGTGACGGTAGCGGGAGTGTCGATACGCAGTATTTT.

The chain recombines TRBV27 with TRBJ1-6, with D perhaps TRBD1 (5 bases). V was shortened by 5 bases and J by 11 bases, with 10 bases between the two germline ends. The CDR3 sequence is 12 residues long. Germline-derived CDR1 and CDR2 are MNHEY and SMNVEV (reference sequence). CDR3 in amino acids: CASSQGLTPLHF. Written as DNA, the CDR3 is TGTGCCAGCAGTCAGGGATTAACACCCCTCCACTTT.

J is TRBJ1-4 and V is TRBV11-2; D might be TRBD1 (5 bases). The V end was cut by 3 bases, the J end by 7 bases, with 12 bases between. Germline V CDR1 and CDR2: SGHAT, FQNNGV. The length of the CDR3 is 14 residues. Here the CDR3 reads CASSFGRGGEKLFF. The CDR3 nucleotides read TGTGCCAGCAGCTTCGGCCGGGGGGGTGAAAAACTGTTTTTT.

J is TRBJ2-3 and V is TRBV29-1; 10 bases map to TRBD2. The germline V gene encodes CDR1 SQVTM and CDR2 ANQGSEA. The length of the CDR3 is 15 residues. With V trimmed by 2 bases and J by 5 bases, 7 bases remained unmatched. Here the CDR3 reads CSVESSGGAEDTQYF. The CDR3 region has the DNA TGCAGCGTTGAATCGAGCGGGGGGGCCGAAGATACGCAGTATTTT.

The chain carries TRBV30 and TRBJ2-7, with no clear D. Between the trimmed V and J ends, which lost 1 base and 9 bases, there was a span of 19 bases. The CDR3 loop spans 14 amino acids. Germline lookup yields CDR1 GTSNPN and CDR2 SVGIG (reference sequence). CDR3 amino acids: CAWSGAGQTYGQYF. As DNA, the CDR3 is TGTGCCTGGAGTGGGGCAGGCCAAACATATGGGCAGTACTTC.

The rearrangement joins TRBV5-1 to TRBJ1-1; D may be TRBD1 (5 bases). V was shortened by 6 bases and J by 11 bases, with 23 bases between the two germline ends. Germline V gene sequence: CDR1 SGHRS, CDR2 YFSETQ. CDR3 size: 14 residues. In DNA, the CDR3 is TGCGCCAGCACAAACAATGGACAAGACCATGGGGCTTTCTTT. It translates to CASTNNGQDHGAFF.

The J gene is TRBJ1-5, the V gene TRBV12-3 or TRBV12-4, with no clear D. The CDR3 spans 13 residues. Trimming removed 3 bases at V and 3 bases at J, with 6 bases between. CDR3 in DNA: TGTGCCAGCAGTTTTGAGGACAATCAGCCCCAGCATTTT. Translation: CASSFEDNQPQHF.

This chain links TRBV6-2 or TRBV6-3 with TRBJ1-2; 10 positions agree with TRBD1. Trimming took 5 bases from V and 2 from J; bases not matched to a gene: 5. The CDR3 runs 15 residues. In germline, CDR1 is MNHEY, CDR2 SVGEGT. The chain's CDR3 is CASSGGTGANYGYTF. CDR3 coding DNA: TGTGCCAGCAGTGGTGGGACAGGGGCCAACTATGGCTACACCTTC.

This chain connects TRBV6-5 to TRBJ1-4; possible D gene TRBD1, 5 bases. CDR1 is MNHEY and CDR2 is SVGAGI in the germline V gene. The CDR3 runs to 14 residues. The V and J ends lost 5 bases and 2 bases respectively, with 9 bases between them. CDR3 in DNA: TGTGCCAGCAGTCGGGGGAAGACTAATGAAAAACTGTTTTTT. It encodes CASSRGKTNEKLFF.

CDR3 sequence: CASSGDRANTEAFF. In DNA form, the CDR3 reads TGTGCCAGCAGCGGGGACAGGGCCAACACTGAAGCTTTCTTT. The J gene is TRBJ1-1, the V gene TRBV6-5; 9 positions agree with TRBD1. The V segment lost 6 bases and the J segment 2 bases; nucleotides outside the gene matches: 4. Germline V gene data show CDR1 as MNHEY and CDR2 as SVGAGI. This CDR3 has 14 residues.

This clone appeared once. This rearrangement joins TRBV7-2 to TRBJ2-1; 7 bases are shared with TRBD2. Germline lookup yields CDR1 SGHTA and CDR2 FQGNSA. The V segment lost 3 bases and the J segment 8 bases; nucleotides outside the gene matches: 10. The CDR3 consists of 15 residues. Written as DNA, the CDR3 is TGTGCCAGCAGCTTGGGCGGCGGGAGTGTCGATGAGCAGTTCTTC. This codes for CASSLGGGSVDEQFF. Looking up the rest from reference TRBV7-2 and TRBJ2-1 gives the full variable domain: GAGVSQSPSNKVTEKGKDVELRCDPISGHTALYWYRQSLGQGLEFLIYFQGNSAPDKSGLPSDRFSAERTGGSVSTLTIQRTQQEDSAVYLCASSLGGGSVDEQFFGPGTRLTVL.

This chain uses TRBV19 with TRBJ2-2, with 9 bases lining up with TRBD1. The V gene end was trimmed by 5 bases and the J gene end by 6 bases; junction bases not matched to a gene: 7. The CDR3 loop spans 15 amino acids. CDR1 is LNHDA, CDR2 SQIVND, per germline (reference sequence). The CDR3 sequence is CASSSRQGEAGELFF. The DNA for the CDR3 is TGTGCCAGTAGTTCCAGACAGGGGGAGGCCGGGGAGCTGTTTTTT.

The chain carries TRBV7-2 and TRBJ2-7, with D possibly being TRBD1 (6 bases). CDR1 is SGHTA and CDR2 is FQGNSA in the germline V gene. Deletions cut 5 bases from V and 5 bases from J, with 19 bases between. The CDR3 runs to 15 residues. CDR3 in amino acids: CASSLRAGNRDEQYF. As DNA, the CDR3 is TGTGCCAGCAGCCTCAGAGCCGGGAACAGGGACGAGCAGTACTTC.

The chain recombines TRBV21-1 with TRBJ1-5; the table's TRBD1 call for D was not verified on the DNA. TRBV21-1 corresponds to a pseudogene. CDR3 length: 15 amino acids. CDR3 in DNA: TGTGCCAGCAGCAAAAAAGGGGATAGCAATCAGCCCCAGCATTTT. Amino acid sequence: CASSKKGDSNQPQHF.

The CDR3 DNA reads TGTGCCAGCAGCCAAGTCGGGACCCGGGACATCTATGAAAAACTGTTTTTT. Amino acid sequence: CASSQVGTRDIYEKLFF. This chain connects TRBV3-1 (or the pseudogene TRBV3-2) to TRBJ1-4, with D maybe TRBD1 (6 bases). V lost 1 base and J lost 6, with 18 bases in between. The germline CDR1 and CDR2 sequences are LGHDT and YNNKEL (reference sequence). The CDR3 covers 17 residues.

This clone has only one observation. The chain recombines TRBV6-5 with TRBJ1-1; a possible D gene is TRBD1 (6 bases). Trimming took off 6 bases at V and 6 bases at J, with 11 bases between the two ends. Per the germline V gene, CDR1 is MNHEY and CDR2 is SVGAGI. CDR3 length: 12 residues. CDR3 loop: CASSTGPPEAFF. The CDR3 DNA is TGTGCCAGCAGCACAGGGCCCCCTGAAGCTTTCTTT.

The chain employs TRBV18 and TRBJ1-4; the D gene is possibly TRBD1 (5 bases). Germline CDR1 and CDR2: KGHSH and LQKENI. This CDR3 is built from 14 residues. The V end lost 3 bases, the J end lost 6 bases, and 11 bases lay between the germline ends. CDR3 amino acids: CASSPRGTDEKLFF. The CDR3 DNA is TGTGCCAGCTCACCGCGTGGGACTGATGAAAAACTGTTTTTT.

The rearrangement joins TRBV7-2 to TRBJ2-7; 8 positions match TRBD2. From germline, CDR1 is SGHTA and CDR2 FQGNSA. The CDR3 has 15 amino acids. The junction had 2 bases not matched to a gene; V was cut back by 0 bases and J by 1 base. CDR3 loop: CASSLASGVSYEQYF. The CDR3 coding sequence is TGTGCCAGCAGCTTAGCTAGCGGGGTTTCCTACGAGCAGTACTTC.

This sequence joins TRBV7-3 and TRBJ2-5, with TRBD1 identical over 8 bases. The V and J ends lost 2 bases and 4 bases, in that order; junction bases with no gene match: 6. Germline lookup yields CDR1 SGHTA and CDR2 FQGTGA. CDR3 length: 15 amino acids. CDR3 sequence reads: CASSLSGGEGETQYF. The CDR3 DNA sequence: TGTGCCAGCAGCTTATCAGGGGGCGAAGGAGAGACCCAGTACTTC.

V usage is TRBV19 and J usage is TRBJ2-5, with 11 bases identical to TRBD2. J lost 4 bases, V lost 2 bases, and 6 bases had no gene match. CDR1 is LNHDA, CDR2 SQIVND, per germline (reference sequence). CDR3 length: 16 amino acids. The CDR3 loop reads CASSILAGGQGETQYF. The CDR3 nucleotides are TGTGCCAGTAGTATACTAGCGGGAGGACAGGGAGAGACCCAGTACTTC.

The chain employs TRBV19 and TRBJ2-1; 13 positions agree with TRBD2. The V gene end was trimmed by 8 bases and the J gene end by 4 bases; junction bases not matched to a gene: 8. The CDR3 runs 16 residues. The germline gives CDR1 LNHDA, CDR2 SQIVND (reference sequence). The CDR3 reads CASATSGGANYNEQFF. The DNA of the CDR3 is TGTGCCAGTGCCACTAGCGGGGGGGCAAATTACAATGAGCAGTTCTTC.

In DNA form, the CDR3 reads TGTGCCAGCAGGGGAACCGGGACACCAGACAATGAGCAGTTCTTC. Its translation: CASRGTGTPDNEQFF. This chain uses TRBV4-2 with TRBJ2-1, with D perhaps matching TRBD1 (6 bases). V lost 6 bases to trimming and J lost 5 bases, with 17 bases between them. The CDR3 runs to 15 residues. Germline-derived CDR1 and CDR2 are LGHNA and YNFKEQ.

The gene calls are TRBV27 and TRBJ1-4, with a weak D call TRBD1 (6 bases). CDR1 is MNHEY and CDR2 is SMNVEV in the germline V gene (reference sequence). V was shortened by 3 bases and J by 3 bases, with 17 bases between the two germline ends. This CDR3 comprises 17 residues. The CDR3 spells CASSFLDSLGANEKLFF. CDR3 sequence (DNA): TGTGCCAGCAGTTTCCTGGACAGCCTGGGGGCTAATGAAAAACTGTTTTTT.